At least ten counts were recorded for the clone carrying this TCR beta chain. Its antigen is undetermined. TCRbeta library construction was performed incorporating unique molecular identifiers. TCRdb re-called the PCR reads with MiXCR, one entry per CDR3 protein. The table records hundreds of thousands of distinct CDR3 sequences, approximately 13% of them present only once. Trimming took 7 bases from V and 3 from J; bases not matched to a gene: 4. CDR3 size: 15 residues. The record originates from a study of T-cell reconstitution after alpha-beta-depleted transplantation in children. Study conclusions and caveats: It was newly produced T cells that mostly accounted for T-cell counts and diversity one year after transplant.

The starting material was PBMCs, mostly from graft donor cells, obtained 360 days after TCRalphabeta/CD19-depleted stem cell transplant. This chain joins TRBV12-3 or TRBV12-4 and TRBJ2-1, with 12 positions matching TRBD2. The receptor was isolated from a male patient between 10 and 17 years old who had a stem cell transplant for acute myeloid leukemia, so the T cells may come from the graft donor. CDR3 bases: TGTGCCAGCAACCCGACTAGCGGGGGCTACAATGAGCAGTTCTTC. As protein: CASNPTSGGYNEQFF.